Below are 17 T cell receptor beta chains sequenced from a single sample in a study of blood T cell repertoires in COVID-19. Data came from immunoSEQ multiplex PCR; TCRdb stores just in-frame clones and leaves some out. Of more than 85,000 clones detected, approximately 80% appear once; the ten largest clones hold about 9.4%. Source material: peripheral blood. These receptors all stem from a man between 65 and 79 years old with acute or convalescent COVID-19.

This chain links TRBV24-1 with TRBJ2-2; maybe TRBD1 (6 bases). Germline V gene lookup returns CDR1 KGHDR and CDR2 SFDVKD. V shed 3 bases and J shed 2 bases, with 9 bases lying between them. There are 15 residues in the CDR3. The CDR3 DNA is TGTGCCACCAGTGATCCGGGACACAACACCGGGGAGCTGTTTTTT. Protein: CATSDPGHNTGELFF.

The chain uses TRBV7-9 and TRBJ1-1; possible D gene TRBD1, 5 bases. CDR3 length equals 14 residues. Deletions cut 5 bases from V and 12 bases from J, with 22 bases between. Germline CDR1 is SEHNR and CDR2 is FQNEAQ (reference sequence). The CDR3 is CASSQQGGVGVTFF. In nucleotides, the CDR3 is TGTGCCAGCAGCCAGCAGGGTGGCGTAGGAGTTACTTTCTTT.

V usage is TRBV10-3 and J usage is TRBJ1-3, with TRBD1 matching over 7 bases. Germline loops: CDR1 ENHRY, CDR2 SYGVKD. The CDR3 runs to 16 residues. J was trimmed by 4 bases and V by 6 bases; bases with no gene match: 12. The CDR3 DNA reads TGTGCCATCAGACCCTCGGACAGGATCATAGGAAACACCATATATTTT. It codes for CAIRPSDRIIGNTIYF.

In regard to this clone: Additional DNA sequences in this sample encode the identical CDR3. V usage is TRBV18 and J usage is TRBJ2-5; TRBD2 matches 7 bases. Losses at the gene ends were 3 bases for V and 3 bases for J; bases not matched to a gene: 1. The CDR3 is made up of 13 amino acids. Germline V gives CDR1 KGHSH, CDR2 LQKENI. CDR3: CASSPGLKETQYF. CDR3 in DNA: TGTGCCAGCTCACCGGGACTAAAAGAGACCCAGTACTTC.

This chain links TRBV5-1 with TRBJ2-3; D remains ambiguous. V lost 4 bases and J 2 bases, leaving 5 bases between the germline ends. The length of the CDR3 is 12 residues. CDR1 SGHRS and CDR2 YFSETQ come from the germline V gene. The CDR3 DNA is TGCGCCAGCAGCCCCTACACAGATACGCAGTATTTT. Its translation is CASSPYTDTQYF.

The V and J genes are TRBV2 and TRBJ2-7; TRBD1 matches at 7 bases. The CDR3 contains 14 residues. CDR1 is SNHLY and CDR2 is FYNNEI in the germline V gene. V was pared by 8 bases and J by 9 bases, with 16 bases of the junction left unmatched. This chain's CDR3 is CASRPGTDMKAQYF. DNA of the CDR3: TGTGCCAGCCGGCCTGGGACAGATATGAAGGCGCAGTACTTC.

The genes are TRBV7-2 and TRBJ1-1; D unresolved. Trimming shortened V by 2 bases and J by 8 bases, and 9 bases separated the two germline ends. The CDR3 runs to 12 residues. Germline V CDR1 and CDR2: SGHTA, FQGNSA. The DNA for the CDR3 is TGTGCCAGCAGCTTATACGAGGGAGAAGCTTTCTTT. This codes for CASSLYEGEAFF.

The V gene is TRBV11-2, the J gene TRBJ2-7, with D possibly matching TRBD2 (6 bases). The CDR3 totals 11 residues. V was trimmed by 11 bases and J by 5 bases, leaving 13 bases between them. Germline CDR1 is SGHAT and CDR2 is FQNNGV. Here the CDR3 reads CASRAGHEQYF. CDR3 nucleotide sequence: TGTGCCTCAAGAGCGGGCCACGAGCAGTACTTC.

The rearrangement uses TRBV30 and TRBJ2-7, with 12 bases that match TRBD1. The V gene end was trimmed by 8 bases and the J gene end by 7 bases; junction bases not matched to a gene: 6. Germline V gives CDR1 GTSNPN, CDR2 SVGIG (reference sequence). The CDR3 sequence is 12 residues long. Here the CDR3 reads CAGGQGAREQYF. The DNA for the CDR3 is TGTGCCGGGGGACAGGGGGCAAGGGAGCAGTACTTC.

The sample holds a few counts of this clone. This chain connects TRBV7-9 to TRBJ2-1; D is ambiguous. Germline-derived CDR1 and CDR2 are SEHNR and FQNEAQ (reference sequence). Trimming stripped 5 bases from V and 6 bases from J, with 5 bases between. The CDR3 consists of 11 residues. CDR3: CASSIINEQFF. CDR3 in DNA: TGTGCCAGCAGCATTATCAATGAGCAGTTCTTC. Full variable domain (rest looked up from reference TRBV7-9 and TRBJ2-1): DTGVSQNPRHKITKRGQNVTFRCDPISEHNRLYWYRQTLGQGPEFLTYFQNEAQLEKSRLLSDRFSAERPKGSFSTLEIQRTEQGDSAMYLCASSIINEQFFGPGTRLTVL.

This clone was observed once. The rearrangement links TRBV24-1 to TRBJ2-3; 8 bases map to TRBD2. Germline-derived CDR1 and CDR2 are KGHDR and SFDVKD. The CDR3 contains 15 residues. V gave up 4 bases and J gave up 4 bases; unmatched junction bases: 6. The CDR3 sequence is CATSEKREGPDTQYF. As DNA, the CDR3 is TGTGCCACCAGTGAGAAACGGGAGGGCCCAGATACGCAGTATTTT.

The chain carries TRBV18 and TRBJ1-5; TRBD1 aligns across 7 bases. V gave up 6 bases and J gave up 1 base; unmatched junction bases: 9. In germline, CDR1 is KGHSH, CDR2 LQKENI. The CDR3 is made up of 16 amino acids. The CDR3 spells CASSPFGQVSNQPQHF. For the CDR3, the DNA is TGTGCCAGCTCCCCATTCGGACAGGTCAGCAATCAGCCCCAGCATTTT.

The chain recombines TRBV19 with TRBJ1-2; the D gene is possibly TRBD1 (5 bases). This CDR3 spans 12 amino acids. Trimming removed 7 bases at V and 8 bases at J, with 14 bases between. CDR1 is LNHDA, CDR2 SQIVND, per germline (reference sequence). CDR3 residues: CASNQGSGGYTF. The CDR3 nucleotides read TGTGCCAGTAATCAGGGTTCGGGCGGCTACACCTTC.

The CDR3: CATSRTVDTYNEQFF. CDR3 DNA: TGTGCCACCAGCAGGACAGTAGATACCTACAATGAGCAGTTCTTC. The V and J genes are TRBV15 and TRBJ2-1; D may be TRBD1 (5 bases). Germline CDR1 and CDR2: LNHNV and YYDKDF (reference sequence). This CDR3 comprises 15 residues. V lost 3 bases and J 2 bases, leaving 11 bases between the germline ends.

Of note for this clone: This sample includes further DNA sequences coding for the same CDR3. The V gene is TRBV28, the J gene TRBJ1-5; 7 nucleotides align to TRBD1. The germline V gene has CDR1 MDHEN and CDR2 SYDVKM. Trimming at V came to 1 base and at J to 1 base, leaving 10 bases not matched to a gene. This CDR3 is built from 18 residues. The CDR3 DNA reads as TGTGCCAGCAGTTTATTCAGGGGGGCAGGGGGAAGCAATCAGCCCCAGCATTTT. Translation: CASSLFRGAGGSNQPQHF.

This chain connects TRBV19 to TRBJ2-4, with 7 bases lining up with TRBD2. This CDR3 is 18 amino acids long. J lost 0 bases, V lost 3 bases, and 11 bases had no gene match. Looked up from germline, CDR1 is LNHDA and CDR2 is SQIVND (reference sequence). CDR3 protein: CASSMREPAGLAKNIQYF. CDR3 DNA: TGTGCCAGTAGTATGCGAGAACCAGCGGGACTAGCCAAAAACATTCAGTACTTC. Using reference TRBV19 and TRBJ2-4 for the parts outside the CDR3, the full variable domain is DGGITQSPKYLFRKEGQNVTLSCEQNLNHDAMYWYRQDPGQGLRLIYYSQIVNDFQKGDIAEGYSVSREKKESFPLTVTSAQKNPTAFYLCASSMREPAGLAKNIQYFGAGTRLSVL.

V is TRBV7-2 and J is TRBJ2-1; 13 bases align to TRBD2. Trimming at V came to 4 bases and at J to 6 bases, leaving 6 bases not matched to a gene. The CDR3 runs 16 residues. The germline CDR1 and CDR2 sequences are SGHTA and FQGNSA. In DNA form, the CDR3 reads TGTGCCAGCAGCTCCATAGGACTAGCGGGGGTCAATGAGCAGTTCTTC. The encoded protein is CASSSIGLAGVNEQFF.